Shown below are 13 T cell receptor beta chains from a single sample sequenced in a study of response to subunit inactivated influenza vaccine. From the RT-PCR reads, TCRdb called clonotypes with MiXCR, one entry per CDR3 protein. The sample lists about 500,000 distinct CDR3 sequences, approximately 15% seen once, with roughly 3.1% in the top ten. The source was CD4+ T cells sorted from PBMCs, collected roughly 24 months after vaccination. These receptors were collected from a man aged 50 to 75 who received an inactivated influenza vaccine.

This clonotype occurred a few times. The chain carries TRBV20-1 and TRBJ2-5; either TRBD1 or TRBD2 may fit D (5 bases each). CDR1 DFQATT and CDR2 SNEGSKA come from the germline V gene (reference sequence). The CDR3 runs to 16 residues. The V and J ends lost 0 bases and 4 bases respectively, with 18 bases between them. CDR3 DNA sequence: TGCAGTGCTAGAGACCCGGGCGGGCCCCAGGGAGAGACCCAGTACTTC. Translation: CSARDPGGPQGETQYF.

This clonotype was observed many times. The rearrangement joins TRBV25-1 to TRBJ2-3; 9 bases fit TRBD2. The CDR3 is made up of 16 amino acids. V lost 1 base, J lost 4 bases, and 6 bases stayed unmatched. CDR1 is MGHDK, CDR2 SYGVNS, per germline. The CDR3 region has the DNA TGTGCCAGCAGTGAATTCAGCGGGAGGACCGCAGATACGCAGTATTTT. This codes for CASSEFSGRTADTQYF.

This clonotype occurred a few times. The genes are TRBV24-1 and TRBJ2-3; 10 bases are a match to TRBD1. Germline V gene data show CDR1 as KGHDR and CDR2 as SFDVKD. V shed 5 bases and J 6 bases; nucleotides not matched to a gene: 7. The CDR3 has 15 residues. CDR3 bases: TGTGCCACCAGTGGAGGCGGGACAGGGGAGGATACGCAGTATTTT. Encoded protein: CATSGGGTGEDTQYF.

This clonotype was detected only a few times. This rearrangement joins TRBV12-3 or TRBV12-4 to TRBJ2-3, with D possibly TRBD2 on 6 matching bases. CDR3 length: 14 residues. V lost 8 bases and J 6 bases, leaving 18 bases between the germline ends. CDR3 in amino acids: CASRPGLEIDTQYF. CDR3 in DNA: TGTGCCAGCCGACCGGGACTGGAAATTGATACGCAGTATTTT.

The chain has TRBV7-9 and TRBJ1-1; 10 nucleotides align to TRBD1. This CDR3 contains 15 residues. CDR1 is SEHNR, CDR2 FQNEAQ, per germline (reference sequence). V was clipped by 4 bases and J by 4 bases; unmatched bases: 6. The CDR3 nucleotides read TGTGCCAGCAGCTCCCAGAGGACAGGGGGCACTGAAGCTTTCTTT. Protein sequence: CASSSQRTGGTEAFF.

The rearrangement links TRBV28 to TRBJ2-5; the D gene is possibly TRBD2 (6 bases). The V and J ends lost 0 bases and 4 bases respectively, with 9 bases between them. The CDR3 consists of 14 residues. The germline V gene has CDR1 MDHEN and CDR2 SYDVKM. The CDR3 DNA is TGTGCCAGCAGTTTATGGACTAGTCCAGAGACCCAGTACTTC. Translated: CASSLWTSPETQYF. Variable domain in full (rest from reference TRBV28 and TRBJ2-5): DVKVTQSSRYLVKRTGEKVFLECVQDMDHENMFWYRQDPGLGLRLIYFSYDVKMKEKGDIPEGYSVSREKKERFSLILESASTNQTSMYLCASSLWTSPETQYFGPGTRLLVL.

This clonotype was seen only once. The J gene is TRBJ2-3, the V gene TRBV3-1, with a tentative D call TRBD1 (5 bases). The germline CDR1 and CDR2 sequences are LGHDT and YNNKEL (reference sequence). The CDR3 totals 18 residues. V was shortened by 1 base and J by 4 bases, with 21 bases between the two germline ends. CDR3 nucleotides: TGTGCCAGCAGCCAAGGGGGCAGGACGGTTTTCATTCCAGATACGCAGTATTTT. This sequence encodes CASSQGGRTVFIPDTQYF.

This clonotype showed up just a few times. The chain has TRBV20-1 and TRBJ2-3; D possibly matches TRBD1 or TRBD2 (7 bases each). The V end lost 6 bases, the J end lost 1 base, and 17 bases lay between the germline ends. From germline, CDR1 is DFQATT and CDR2 SNEGSKA (reference sequence). The length of the CDR3 is 15 residues. The CDR3 loop reads CSAYQGEGGTDTQYF. In nucleotides, the CDR3 is TGCAGTGCCTATCAGGGGGAGGGGGGCACAGATACGCAGTATTTT.

This clonotype was counted only a few times. The chain is built from TRBV28 and TRBJ2-3; weak D call: TRBD2 (5 bases). V lost 4 bases and J 4 bases, leaving 15 bases between the germline ends. Germline loops: CDR1 MDHEN, CDR2 SYDVKM. The CDR3 loop spans 15 amino acids. This CDR3 is CASSSTGLAADTQYF. CDR3 in DNA: TGTGCCAGCAGTTCCACCGGTCTAGCCGCAGATACGCAGTATTTT.

This clonotype turned up a few times. This clone may be a read error of a much larger clone one base away. V is TRBV7-9 and J is TRBJ2-7; TRBD1 is a possible D gene (5 bases). This CDR3 contains 12 residues. Trimming stripped 5 bases from V and 2 bases from J, with 7 bases between. Looked up from germline, CDR1 is SEHNR and CDR2 is FQNEAQ (reference sequence). The CDR3, as DNA: TGTGCCAGCAGCCCGGACACCTACGAGCAGTACTTC. Its translation is CASSPDTYEQYF.

This clonotype was counted only a few times. The chain couples TRBV19 to TRBJ2-1; 7 bases line up with TRBD1. The CDR3 has 16 residues. Germline CDR1 and CDR2: LNHDA and SQIVND (reference sequence). J was trimmed by 0 bases and V by 6 bases; bases with no gene match: 8. CDR3 in amino acids: CASSSDRVSSYNEQFF. The DNA for the CDR3 is TGTGCCAGTAGCTCAGACAGGGTAAGCTCCTACAATGAGCAGTTCTTC. The variable domain in full, with the rest retrieved from reference TRBV19 and TRBJ2-1, is DGGITQSPKYLFRKEGQNVTLSCEQNLNHDAMYWYRQDPGQGLRLIYYSQIVNDFQKGDIAEGYSVSREKKESFPLTVTSAQKNPTAFYLCASSSDRVSSYNEQFFGPGTRLTVL.

V and J are TRBV20-1 and TRBJ1-1; no clear D gene. Germline values: CDR1 DFQATT, CDR2 SNEGSKA (reference sequence). Trimming took off 7 bases at V and 1 base at J, with 7 bases between the two ends. The CDR3 is 11 residues long. CDR3 protein: CSGTGNTEAFF. The CDR3 DNA reads as TGCAGTGGGACGGGGAACACTGAAGCTTTCTTT.

As to this clonotype: The junction does not match germline at one end; this may be a read error. The J gene is TRBJ2-2, the V gene TRBV4-2, with 9 bases fitting TRBD1. The CDR3 has 16 amino acids. The germline V gene encodes CDR1 LGHNA and CDR2 YNFKEQ. The DNA of the CDR3 is TGTGCCAGCAGCCCCGCCGGGACAGGGAACACCTGGGAGCTGTTTTTT. Translated, it gives CASSPAGTGNTWELFF.